This T cell receptor beta chain is drawn from a study of fetal regulatory T cell absence and autoimmunity. Study-level background: Without clinical diabetes, IPEX patients showed exocrine pancreas autoimmunity. General observations from the study: TRB gene family usage was broadly similar in cord blood and pancreas.

Per the germline V gene, CDR1 is SEHNR and CDR2 is FQNEAQ (reference sequence). The CDR3 is made up of 14 amino acids. The germline V and J ends were trimmed by 6 bases and 4 bases, with 13 bases remaining between them. This clone was detected only once. Antigen unknown. Generated by immunoSEQ multiplex PCR, the TCRdb table keeps only in-frame clones and is missing some. Of around 100,000 clones listed, about three quarters are singletons. V is TRBV7-9 and J is TRBJ1-3, with D unclear. Material for sequencing was pancreas tissue. The TCR comes from a male donor with IPEX syndrome. Here the CDR3 DNA reads TGTGCCAGCAGACCGAGGGCTGAAGGAAACACCATATATTTT. This sequence encodes CASRPRAEGNTIYF.